Each of the 3 T cell receptor beta chains below was sequenced from the same sample in a study of blood T cell repertoires in COVID-19. Generated by immunoSEQ multiplex PCR, the TCRdb table keeps only in-frame clones and is missing some. The sample holds approximately 230,000 clones; 85% to 90% are singletons and the top ten take 1.5% to 2%. Sample: PBMCs or T cells enriched from blood (not recorded which). The receptors were gathered from a man aged 40-49 years who had recovered from COVID-19.

The V and J genes are TRBV3-1 (or the pseudogene TRBV3-2) and TRBJ2-5, with 9 bases fitting TRBD2. The ends lost 0 bases at V and 2 bases at J; junction bases unmatched: 1. Germline assignment: CDR1 LGHDT and CDR2 YNNKEL (reference sequence). The length of the CDR3 is 15 residues. CDR3 nucleotides: TGTGCCAGCAGCCAAGAGCGGGGGGGACAAGAGACCCAGTACTTC. This translates into CASSQERGGQETQYF.

The genes are TRBV4-3 and TRBJ1-4; TRBD1 agrees at 7 bases. CDR3 length: 16 amino acids. V lost 5 bases to trimming and J lost 2 bases; unmatched junction nucleotides: 8. The germline CDR1 and CDR2 sequences are LGHNA and YSLEER. CDR3: CASSSRQGSTNEKLFF. The DNA for the CDR3 is TGCGCCAGCAGCAGCCGACAGGGCTCTACTAATGAAAAACTGTTTTTT.

The CDR3 DNA sequence: TGTGCCACCAGCGGGACAGGGGGCGGTCAAGAGACCCAGTACTTC. This encodes CATSGTGGGQETQYF. This chain uses TRBV15 with TRBJ2-5; 12 bases are a match to TRBD1. The length of the CDR3 is 15 residues. With 5 bases clipped from V and 2 bases from J, the junction kept 3 bases outside the gene matches. The germline gives CDR1 LNHNV, CDR2 YYDKDF (reference sequence).